This entry lists 19 T cell receptor beta chains sequenced from one sample in a study of T cells in Graves' hyperthyroidism and ophthalmopathy. RNA transcripts yielded amplified TCR beta CDR3 regions. HTBI primers were the set used in a first-round RT-PCR of the TCR CDR3. Using its own MiXCR run on the multiplex PCR reads, TCRdb lists one record per CDR3 protein. The sample contains over 700,000 distinct CDR3 sequences, around 39% of which appear only once. Input material: blood. These receptors came from a man aged 18 to 29 with Graves' hyperthyroidism.

The rearrangement uses TRBV29-1 and TRBJ2-7; 8 bases map to TRBD1. This CDR3 contains 10 residues. In germline, CDR1 is SQVTM, CDR2 ANQGSEA. The DNA of the CDR3 is TGCAGACCCGGACAGGGCGGGCAGTACTTC. It specifies CRPGQGGQYF.

The chain uses TRBV12-3 or TRBV12-4 and TRBJ1-1; TRBD1 might be the D (6 bases). The CDR3 has 12 residues. V lost 5 bases and J 5 bases, leaving 9 bases between the germline ends. The CDR3 reads CASSHRETEAFF. In DNA, the CDR3 is TGTGCCAGCAGTCACAGGGAAACTGAAGCTTTCTTT.

This chain joins TRBV9 and TRBJ1-1; the D is unclear. V lost 5 bases and J 2 bases, leaving 7 bases between the germline ends. The germline V gene encodes CDR1 SGDLS and CDR2 YYNGEE. The CDR3 runs to 12 residues. The CDR3 coding sequence is TGTGCCAGCAGGGCAGGAAACACTGAAGCTTTCTTT. Translation: CASRAGNTEAFF.

This clonotype has ten or more counts. This rearrangement joins TRBV7-6 to TRBJ2-2; D call uncertain. V was trimmed by 2 bases and J by 1 base, leaving 5 bases between them. This CDR3 is built from 14 residues. Per germline, CDR1 SGHVS and CDR2 FNYEAQ. The CDR3, as DNA: TGTGCCAGCAGCTTACACGGGAACACCGGGGAGCTGTTTTTT. It translates to CASSLHGNTGELFF.

This clonotype was observed many times. CDR3 protein: CASSQETYEQYF. As DNA, the CDR3 is TGTGCCAGCAGCCAAGAGACCTACGAGCAGTACTTC. The chain combines TRBV14 with TRBJ2-7; no definite D call. Trimming pared 0 bases from V and 2 bases from J, leaving 2 bases between. The CDR3 consists of 12 residues. Germline V CDR1 and CDR2: SGHDN, FVKESK. The entire variable domain, with the rest obtained from reference TRBV14 and TRBJ2-7, is as follows: EAGVTQFPSHSVIEKGQTVTLRCDPISGHDNLYWYRRVMGKEIKFLLHFVKESKQDESGMPNNRFLAERTGGTYSTLKVQPAELEDSGVYFCASSQETYEQYFGPGTRLTVT.

The chain is built from TRBV5-5 and TRBJ1-1, with TRBD1 identical over 9 bases. CDR1 and CDR2 from the germline V gene are SGHKS and YYEKEE (reference sequence). There are 16 residues in the CDR3. With V trimmed by 4 bases and J by 4 bases, 11 bases remained unmatched. In DNA form, the CDR3 reads TGTGCCAGCAGCCCACAGGGGGCAGGGGCCCTCACTGAAGCTTTCTTT. It is translated as CASSPQGAGALTEAFF. Full variable domain (outside the CDR3, taken from reference TRBV5-5 and TRBJ1-1): DAGVTQSPTHLIKTRGQQVTLRCSPISGHKSVSWYQQVLGQGPQFIFQYYEKEERGRGNFPDRFSARQFPNYSSELNVNALLLGDSALYLCASSPQGAGALTEAFFGQGTRLTVV.

The chain is built from TRBV29-1 and TRBJ1-2; D is possibly TRBD1 (6 bases). Germline CDR1 and CDR2: SQVTM and ANQGSEA. The CDR3 extends over 14 amino acids. Trimming pared 7 bases from V and 2 bases from J, leaving 17 bases between. CDR3 DNA sequence: TGCAGCGCTAGAACAGGGTTAGGGAACTATGGCTACACCTTC. This translates into CSARTGLGNYGYTF.

The chain couples TRBV25-1 to TRBJ1-1, with 9 bases that match TRBD1. This CDR3 is built from 14 residues. Germline values: CDR1 MGHDK, CDR2 SYGVNS. V was pared by 11 bases and J by 0 bases, with 7 bases of the junction left unmatched. CDR3 protein: CAPGTGIMNTEAFF. CDR3 bases: TGTGCCCCCGGGACAGGGATCATGAACACTGAAGCTTTCTTT.

This clonotype was seen ten or more times. The chain uses TRBV7-9 and TRBJ2-6; the D is unclear. Trimming pared 2 bases from V and 3 bases from J, leaving 8 bases between. The CDR3 has 15 residues. CDR1 is SEHNR, CDR2 FQNEAQ, per germline (reference sequence). CDR3 region: CASSLMGSGANVLTF. As DNA, the CDR3 is TGTGCCAGCAGCTTAATGGGTAGTGGGGCCAACGTCCTGACTTTC.

This clonotype was observed at least ten times. The chain couples TRBV7-8 to TRBJ1-4, with TRBD1 matching over 8 bases. Germline V gives CDR1 SGHVS, CDR2 FQNEAQ. With 4 bases clipped from V and 8 bases from J, the junction kept 3 bases outside the gene matches. CDR3 length: 13 residues. In nucleotides, the CDR3 is TGTGCCAGCAGCTCGGACAGGGAAGAAAAACTGTTTTTT. It specifies CASSSDREEKLFF.

This clonotype was counted a few times. The chain combines TRBV19 with TRBJ2-2; weak D call: TRBD1 (6 bases). Trimming stripped 7 bases from V and 4 bases from J, with 16 bases between. Germline lookup yields CDR1 LNHDA and CDR2 SQIVND (reference sequence). CDR3 size: 15 residues. CDR3 sequence reads: CASTQDSLGTGELFF. The CDR3, as DNA: TGTGCCAGTACCCAGGACAGTCTCGGCACCGGGGAGCTGTTTTTT.

This clonotype was counted at least ten times. The chain is built from TRBV29-1 and TRBJ1-2, with TRBD1 as a possible D gene (6 bases). This CDR3 has 13 residues. The germline gives CDR1 SQVTM, CDR2 ANQGSEA. Trimming took off 3 bases at V and 5 bases at J, with 13 bases between the two ends. In DNA form, the CDR3 reads TGCAGCGTTGATCCGCAAAGGGGGTATGGCTACACCTTC. Translated, it gives CSVDPQRGYGYTF.

This clonotype was seen many times. The chain couples TRBV19 to TRBJ1-4, with D unclear. V lost 6 bases and J 11 bases, leaving 10 bases between the germline ends. The CDR3 totals 11 residues. Germline CDR1 LNHDA, CDR2 SQIVND (reference sequence). For the CDR3, the DNA is TGTGCCAGTAGAAAAGTCGGGAAACTGTTTTTT. Encoded protein: CASRKVGKLFF. Using reference TRBV19 and TRBJ1-4 for the parts outside the CDR3, the full variable domain is DGGITQSPKYLFRKEGQNVTLSCEQNLNHDAMYWYRQDPGQGLRLIYYSQIVNDFQKGDIAEGYSVSREKKESFPLTVTSAQKNPTAFYLCASRKVGKLFFGSGTQLSVL.

The chain couples TRBV4-1 to TRBJ1-2, with D uncertain. There are 14 residues in the CDR3. V was pared by 2 bases and J by 5 bases, with 12 bases between. Germline CDR1 MGHRA, CDR2 YSYEKL. CDR3 residues: CASSQPSVSYGYTF. The CDR3 DNA follows: TGCGCCAGCAGCCAACCATCAGTGAGTTATGGCTACACCTTC.

The J gene is TRBJ2-5, the V gene TRBV11-2; 12 bases agree with TRBD2. With 5 bases clipped from V and 11 bases from J, the junction kept 15 bases outside the gene matches. CDR1 is SGHAT, CDR2 FQNNGV, per germline. The CDR3 length is 16 residues. The DNA of the CDR3 is TGTGCCAGCAGCCTGACTAGCGGGAGTGGGACAGATACGCAGTACTTC. Its translation is CASSLTSGSGTDTQYF.

This clonotype was counted a few times. This chain links TRBV10-3 with TRBJ2-2; 7 bases line up with TRBD2. V lost 3 bases and J lost 4; bases outside the gene matches: 8. The CDR3 is 16 residues long. Germline-derived CDR1 and CDR2 are ENHRY and SYGVKD. The CDR3 DNA is TGTGCCATCAGTGACCCTACTAGCGTGGGCACCGGGGAGCTGTTTTTT. Translating it yields CAISDPTSVGTGELFF.

There are many counts of this clonotype. The chain joins TRBV25-1 to TRBJ1-1; 7 bases are shared with TRBD1. J gave up 5 bases and V 7 bases, and 7 bases lay outside the gene matches. CDR3 size: 13 residues. The germline V gene encodes CDR1 MGHDK and CDR2 SYGVNS. This CDR3 is CASIRQGGTEAFF. As DNA, the CDR3 is TGTGCCAGCATCCGACAGGGAGGAACTGAAGCTTTCTTT.

The table lists this clonotype with many counts. The rearrangement links TRBV7-2 to TRBJ2-7; no reliable D call. The CDR3 contains 14 residues. Germline CDR1 is SGHTA and CDR2 is FQGNSA. Trimming took off 1 base at V and 0 bases at J, with 7 bases between the two ends. CDR3 nucleotide sequence: TGTGCCAGCAGCTTAGGTGGCACCTCCTACGAGCAGTACTTC. It yields the protein CASSLGGTSYEQYF.

The chain employs TRBV14 and TRBJ1-5; 11 bases match TRBD1. CDR1 SGHDN and CDR2 FVKESK come from the germline V gene. V trimming: 5 bases; J trimming: 3 bases; junction bases outside the gene matches: 6. The CDR3 has 16 residues. CDR3 in amino acids: CASSDGDRGINQPQHF. CDR3 DNA sequence: TGTGCCAGCAGCGATGGGGACAGGGGGATCAATCAGCCCCAGCATTTT.